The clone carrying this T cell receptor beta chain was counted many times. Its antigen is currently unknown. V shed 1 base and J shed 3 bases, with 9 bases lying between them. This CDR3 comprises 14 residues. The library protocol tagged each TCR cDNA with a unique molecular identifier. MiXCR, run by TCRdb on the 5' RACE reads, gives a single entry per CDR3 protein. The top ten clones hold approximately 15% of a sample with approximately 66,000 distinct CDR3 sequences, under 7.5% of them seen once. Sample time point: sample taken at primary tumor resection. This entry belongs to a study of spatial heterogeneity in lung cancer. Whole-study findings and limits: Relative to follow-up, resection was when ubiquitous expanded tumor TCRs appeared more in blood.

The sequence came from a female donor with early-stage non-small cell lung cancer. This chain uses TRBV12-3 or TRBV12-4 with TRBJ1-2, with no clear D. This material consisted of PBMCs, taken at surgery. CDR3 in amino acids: CASSLGAGYYGYTF. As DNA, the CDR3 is TGTGCCAGCAGTTTAGGGGCGGGGTACTATGGCTACACCTTC.